The 30 T cell receptor beta chains presented below share a single source sample, sequenced in a study of blood T cell repertoires in COVID-19. Assay: immunoSEQ multiplex PCR; the TCRdb copy retains only in-frame clones and omits some. This sample yields just under 90,000 clones, of which 85% to 95% are seen a single time; 1.5% to 2% belongs to the top ten. Sequencing was performed on peripheral blood. The receptors were sampled from a man in his 60s with acute or convalescent COVID-19.

This rearrangement joins TRBV11-2 to TRBJ1-5, with unresolved D. The germline gives CDR1 SGHAT, CDR2 FQNNGV. V gave up 4 bases and J gave up 1 base, with 11 bases separating them. The CDR3 is made up of 15 amino acids. The CDR3 DNA sequence: TGTGCCAGCAGCTCCGGGTCCGGGAGCAATCAGCCCCAGCATTTT. Protein product: CASSSGSGSNQPQHF.

V usage is TRBV11-3 and J usage is TRBJ1-2; D possibly corresponds to TRBD1 (5 bases). Trimming pared 1 base from V and 8 bases from J, leaving 14 bases between. The CDR3 covers 14 residues. Germline V CDR1 and CDR2: SGHNT, YENEEA. CDR3 sequence: CASSLGGRGSGYTF. Here the CDR3 DNA reads TGTGCCAGCAGCTTAGGTGGGAGGGGAAGCGGCTACACCTTC.

V is TRBV27 and J is TRBJ2-2; D might be TRBD2 (6 bases). Per germline, CDR1 MNHEY and CDR2 SMNVEV (reference sequence). This CDR3 comprises 15 residues. V lost 7 bases and J lost 2, with 14 bases in between. In DNA form, the CDR3 reads TGTGCCAGCACCCCCCGGAGGGGTAACACCGGGGAGCTGTTTTTT. Its translation is CASTPRRGNTGELFF.

On this clone: Other DNA sequences from this sample encode an identical CDR3 as well. The CDR3 sequence is CASSVTGNTEAFF. The CDR3 coding sequence is TGTGCCAGCAGCGTAACAGGGAACACTGAAGCTTTCTTT. J is TRBJ1-1 and V is TRBV9; maybe TRBD1 (5 bases). V was trimmed by 1 base and J by 1 base, leaving 5 bases between them. Germline assignment: CDR1 SGDLS and CDR2 YYNGEE. The CDR3 runs to 13 residues.

This clone was counted once. The gene calls are TRBV6-5 and TRBJ2-5, with D possibly TRBD1 on 7 matching bases. Germline-derived CDR1 and CDR2 are MNHEY and SVGAGI. This CDR3 spans 13 amino acids. The V end was cut by 6 bases, the J end by 2 bases, with 10 bases between. The CDR3: CASRGGQQETQYF. In DNA form, the CDR3 reads TGTGCCAGCAGGGGGGGACAGCAAGAGACCCAGTACTTC.

The chain recombines TRBV7-8 with TRBJ2-4; 12 bases are shared with TRBD2. The CDR3 consists of 17 residues. CDR1 is SGHVS, CDR2 FQNEAQ, per germline. Trimming took 5 bases from V and 9 from J; bases not matched to a gene: 14. The CDR3 loop reads CASSPTRLAGEEGIQYF. The CDR3 region has the DNA TGTGCCAGCAGCCCAACCCGACTAGCGGGAGAGGAGGGCATTCAGTACTTC.

V gene TRBV11-2 combines with J gene TRBJ2-5, with D hard to call. There are 14 residues in the CDR3. Germline V CDR1 and CDR2: SGHAT, FQNNGV. Trimming pared 0 bases from V and 5 bases from J, leaving 10 bases between. CDR3 sequence: CASSLEWARETQYF. The CDR3 region has the DNA TGTGCCAGCAGCTTAGAATGGGCTCGCGAGACCCAGTACTTC. The entire variable domain, with the rest obtained from reference TRBV11-2 and TRBJ2-5, is as follows: EAGVAQSPRYKIIEKRQSVAFWCNPISGHATLYWYQQILGQGPKLLIQFQNNGVVDDSQLPKDRFSAERLKGVDSTLKIQPAKLEDSAVYLCASSLEWARETQYFGPGTRLLVL.

The chain has TRBV6-5 and TRBJ1-5, with 8 bases fitting TRBD1. J gave up 5 bases and V 7 bases, and 7 bases lay outside the gene matches. This CDR3 comprises 14 residues. CDR1 MNHEY and CDR2 SVGAGI come from the germline V gene. CDR3 region: CASNLDREDQPQHF. CDR3 nucleotides: TGTGCCAGCAACCTGGACAGGGAGGATCAGCCCCAGCATTTT.

The chain is built from TRBV15 and TRBJ1-4; 9 bases match TRBD1. This CDR3 spans 14 amino acids. Trimming cost V 5 bases and J 5 bases; bases outside gene matches: 3. The germline CDR1 and CDR2 sequences are LNHNV and YYDKDF (reference sequence). Written as DNA, the CDR3 is TGTGCCACCAGCCAGGGGACAGGGAATGAAAAACTGTTTTTT. This sequence encodes CATSQGTGNEKLFF.

This rearrangement joins TRBV28 to TRBJ2-2, with D possibly matching TRBD1 (5 bases). CDR1 is MDHEN and CDR2 is SYDVKM in the germline V gene. Trimming left V 6 bases short and J 7 bases short, with 12 bases between. The CDR3 spans 13 residues. In DNA form, the CDR3 reads TGTGCCAGCAGCCGGGCTCAGGGCGGGGAGCTGTTTTTT. Amino acid sequence: CASSRAQGGELFF.

J is TRBJ2-7 and V is TRBV25-1; tentatively, D is TRBD1 (5 bases). CDR3 length: 13 residues. Per the germline V gene, CDR1 is MGHDK and CDR2 is SYGVNS. V was cut by 2 bases and J by 6 bases, with 11 bases left in between. CDR3 sequence: CASSEPRQSEQYF. The CDR3 coding sequence is TGTGCCAGCAGTGAACCCCGACAGTCCGAGCAGTACTTC.

This clone was counted between two and nine times. This chain joins TRBV25-1 and TRBJ2-5, with a tentative D call TRBD1 (6 bases). CDR3 size: 15 residues. The V and J ends lost 0 bases and 7 bases respectively, with 15 bases between them. CDR1 is MGHDK, CDR2 SYGVNS, per germline. This chain's CDR3 is CASSEYRGSTGTQYF. In nucleotides, the CDR3 is TGTGCCAGCAGTGAATACAGGGGAAGCACGGGGACCCAGTACTTC.

The CDR3 loop reads CASSGSGTGDRAGNTIYF. The CDR3 DNA reads TGTGCCAGCAGTGGATCCGGGACAGGGGATAGGGCTGGAAACACCATATATTTT. The chain links TRBV6-6 to TRBJ1-3; TRBD1 matches 10 bases. Trimming took 5 bases from V and 2 from J; bases not matched to a gene: 12. Germline V gene sequence: CDR1 MNHNY, CDR2 SVGAGI (reference sequence). The CDR3 runs 18 residues.

The gene calls are TRBV7-2 and TRBJ2-5, with 8 bases aligning to TRBD1. Germline V gene sequence: CDR1 SGHTA, CDR2 FQGNSA. Trimming at V came to 5 bases and at J to 5 bases, leaving 7 bases not matched to a gene. CDR3 length: 14 residues. The CDR3 coding sequence is TGTGCCAGCAGCCCAGGACAGGGCCGGGAGACCCAGTACTTC. This sequence encodes CASSPGQGRETQYF.

The chain has TRBV14 and TRBJ1-4; no definite D call. Deletions cut 0 bases from V and 3 bases from J, with 14 bases between. CDR3 length: 17 amino acids. Germline CDR1 reads SGHDN; CDR2 reads FVKESK. CDR3 region: CASSQDPRGAANEKLFF. The CDR3 nucleotides read TGTGCCAGCAGCCAAGACCCCCGGGGTGCAGCTAATGAAAAACTGTTTTTT.

J is TRBJ2-3 and V is TRBV7-8; 11 bases map to TRBD2. CDR3 length: 15 amino acids. CDR1 SGHVS and CDR2 FQNEAQ come from the germline V gene. V was clipped by 10 bases and J by 2 bases; unmatched bases: 8. CDR3 loop: CAITLAGDPTDTQYF. The CDR3 nucleotides read TGTGCCATAACACTAGCGGGAGACCCCACAGATACGCAGTATTTT.

The J gene is TRBJ1-3, the V gene TRBV11-2, with a weak D call TRBD1 (5 bases). The V end was cut by 0 bases, the J end by 4 bases, with 7 bases between. Per the germline V gene, CDR1 is SGHAT and CDR2 is FQNNGV. This CDR3 is built from 14 residues. CDR3 sequence (DNA): TGTGCCAGCAGCTTAGACAGGGTCGGAAACACCATATATTTT. Translating gives CASSLDRVGNTIYF.

This clone was observed a few times. This chain joins TRBV13 and TRBJ2-1, with TRBD2 matching 7 bases. The junction had 8 bases not matched to a gene; V was cut back by 2 bases and J by 7 bases. This CDR3 comprises 15 residues. Germline loops: CDR1 PRHDT, CDR2 FYEKMQ (reference sequence). In nucleotides, the CDR3 is TGTGCCAGCAGCTTAATAGGGACTAAAAAAAATGAGCAGTTCTTC. Residues: CASSLIGTKKNEQFF.

V gene TRBV7-2 combines with J gene TRBJ2-7; D is ambiguous. CDR3 length equals 14 residues. The germline V and J ends were trimmed by 1 base and 1 base, with 8 bases remaining between them. The germline V gene encodes CDR1 SGHTA and CDR2 FQGNSA. CDR3 sequence reads: CASSLGPGSYEQYF. The CDR3 DNA is TGTGCCAGCAGCTTAGGCCCAGGTTCCTACGAGCAGTACTTC.

The V gene is TRBV25-1, the J gene TRBJ2-3; 7 nucleotides match TRBD2. This CDR3 contains 16 residues. Trimming took 0 bases from V and 2 from J; bases not matched to a gene: 5. CDR1 is MGHDK, CDR2 SYGVNS, per germline. CDR3 region: CASSEYAGAYTDTQYF. In DNA, the CDR3 is TGTGCCAGCAGTGAATATGCGGGAGCGTACACAGATACGCAGTATTTT.

This clone was picked up a small number of times. CDR3 sequence (DNA): TGTGCCAGCAGCTTAGTAGCGGGAGGGTCTCGGGAGCAGTTCTTC. Translation: CASSLVAGGSREQFF. This chain joins TRBV7-2 and TRBJ2-1; 11 nucleotides align to TRBD2. Germline lookup yields CDR1 SGHTA and CDR2 FQGNSA. The CDR3 is 15 amino acids. The V and J ends lost 1 base and 10 bases, in that order; junction bases with no gene match: 6.

V is TRBV12-3 or TRBV12-4 and J is TRBJ2-3; D might be TRBD2 (5 bases). V gave up 5 bases and J gave up 7 bases, with 10 bases separating them. This CDR3 is 12 amino acids long. CDR3 sequence reads: CASSLTGNTQYF. For the CDR3, the DNA is TGTGCCAGCAGTCTCACGGGAAATACGCAGTATTTT.

CDR3 sequence: CASSGRGGEGEKLFF. CDR3 in DNA: TGTGCCAGCAGTGGCCGGGGGGGCGAGGGTGAAAAACTGTTTTTT. This chain connects TRBV2 to TRBJ1-4, with a weak D call TRBD1 (6 bases). The CDR3 spans 15 residues. Looked up from germline, CDR1 is SNHLY and CDR2 is FYNNEI. V lost 4 bases and J 7 bases, leaving 16 bases between the germline ends.

This clone has only a few counts. The rearrangement links TRBV5-1 to TRBJ2-7, with 8 bases matching TRBD1. Germline assignment: CDR1 SGHRS and CDR2 YFSETQ. Unmatched junction bases numbered 9, after V lost 5 bases and J lost 5 bases. This CDR3 spans 14 amino acids. DNA of the CDR3: TGCGCCAGCAGTCGAGGACAGGGCTGGGACGAGCAGTACTTC. This encodes CASSRGQGWDEQYF.

The V and J genes are TRBV18 and TRBJ2-6, with D hard to call. CDR1 is KGHSH and CDR2 is LQKENI in the germline V gene. The CDR3 covers 14 residues. Trimming cost V 8 bases and J 1 base, with 9 bases left between them. CDR3 DNA: TGTGCCAGCAGTGAGAGTTCTGGGGCCAACGTCCTGACTTTC. It yields the protein CASSESSGANVLTF.

The chain couples TRBV14 to TRBJ2-7; 14 bases match TRBD2. The junction had 7 bases not matched to a gene; V was cut back by 4 bases and J by 11 bases. The CDR3 totals 14 residues. The germline V gene has CDR1 SGHDN and CDR2 FVKESK. The CDR3 sequence: CASSRGGTSGREYF. CDR3 DNA: TGTGCCAGCAGCCGGGGGGGGACTAGCGGGAGAGAGTACTTC.

This chain connects TRBV4-1 to TRBJ1-3, with D perhaps matching TRBD1 (5 bases). The CDR3 contains 15 residues. CDR1 MGHRA and CDR2 YSYEKL come from the germline V gene. Between the trimmed V and J ends, which lost 1 base and 0 bases, there was a span of 7 bases. The CDR3 is CASSQGQFSGNTIYF. As DNA, the CDR3 is TGCGCCAGCAGCCAAGGACAGTTCTCTGGAAACACCATATATTTT.

The rearrangement joins TRBV29-1 to TRBJ2-1, with no clear D. The CDR3 length is 10 residues. Trimming shortened V by 5 bases and J by 5 bases, and 4 bases separated the two germline ends. Germline V gene sequence: CDR1 SQVTM, CDR2 ANQGSEA. The CDR3 protein is CSVQDNEQFF. CDR3 DNA: TGCAGCGTTCAGGACAATGAGCAGTTCTTC.

This clone appeared a single time. CDR3 DNA sequence: TGTGCCAGCAGCAAAGACCCCCTATGGAGCGGGAGTACCCGGAGTTACGAGCAGTACTTC. It specifies CASSKDPLWSGSTRSYEQYF. J is TRBJ2-7 and V is TRBV11-3; 8 nucleotides align to TRBD2. Losses at the gene ends were 5 bases for V and 4 bases for J; bases not matched to a gene: 25. Germline V CDR1 and CDR2: SGHNT, YENEEA. This CDR3 has 20 amino acids.

V usage is TRBV27 and J usage is TRBJ2-5; 11 nucleotides line up with TRBD2. V was clipped by 6 bases and J by 9 bases; unmatched bases: 6. CDR3 length: 13 amino acids. Germline values: CDR1 MNHEY, CDR2 SMNVEV (reference sequence). DNA for the CDR3: TGTGCCAGCAGAAGGATAGCGGGAGGGTCCCAGTACTTC. Its translation is CASRRIAGGSQYF.